The 30 T cell receptor beta chains given below trace back to one sample, sequenced in a study. TCRdb called the reads again in MiXCR, with one record for every CDR3 protein. The sample carries 15,000 or so distinct CDR3 sequences, about 35% recorded once. Sequenced material: blood. The receptors were sampled from a human donor.

This clonotype was detected ten times or more. The gene calls are TRBV30 and TRBJ2-7; D unclear. V lost 6 bases to trimming and J lost 4 bases, with 19 bases between them. This CDR3 has 14 residues. Germline V CDR1 and CDR2: GTSNPN, SVGIG (reference sequence). As DNA, the CDR3 is TGTGCCTGCCCTTTGGTTCAGGCTCCTTACGAGCAGTACTTC. Protein product: CACPLVQAPYEQYF.

This clonotype showed up many times. V and J are TRBV4-2 and TRBJ2-1, with D possibly matching TRBD1 (5 bases). This CDR3 is built from 16 residues. Germline V gives CDR1 LGHNA, CDR2 YNFKEQ. V lost 0 bases to trimming and J lost 4 bases, with 13 bases between them. The CDR3 reads CASSQDGALGYNEQFF. The CDR3 nucleotides are TGTGCCAGCAGCCAAGATGGGGCGTTAGGGTACAATGAGCAGTTCTTC.

In its sample, this clonotype is medium-sized. This chain uses TRBV30 with TRBJ2-1; D might be TRBD2 (5 bases). This CDR3 has 13 amino acids. Trimming took 4 bases from V and 10 from J, leaving 17 bases between them. Germline V CDR1 and CDR2: GTSNPN, SVGIG (reference sequence). The CDR3 nucleotides are TGTGCCTGGACCGACCTCCTAGCTGGCGAGCAGTTCTTC. Its protein is CAWTDLLAGEQFF.

In its sample, this clonotype was seen once. Being one base from a much bigger clone, this may be a read error. The rearrangement joins TRBV7-8 to TRBJ1-4; a possible D gene is TRBD1 (5 bases). This CDR3 has 16 amino acids. CDR1 SGHVS and CDR2 FQNEAQ come from the germline V gene. The CDR3 reads CASSQWGRRGNENLFF. Here the CDR3 DNA reads TGTGCCAGCAGCCAATGGGGCCGCAGAGGGAATGAAAACCTGTTTTTT. The variable domain in full, completed from reference TRBV7-8 and TRBJ1-4, reads GAGVSQSPRYKVAKRGQDVALRCDPISGHVSLFWYQQALGQGPEFLTYFQNEAQLDKSGLPSDRFFAERPEGSVSTLKIQRTQQEDSAVYLCASSQWGRRGNENLFFGSGTQLSVL.

The chain has TRBV4-3 and TRBJ2-6; 7 bases agree with TRBD2. The length of the CDR3 is 18 residues. V lost 0 bases and J lost 0; bases outside the gene matches: 5. CDR1 and CDR2 (germline): LGHNA, YSLEER. The CDR3 DNA reads TGCGCCAGCAGCCAAGATAAACCTAGCGGCTCTGGGGCCAACGTCCTGACTTTC. It specifies CASSQDKPSGSGANVLTF.

The chain couples TRBV1 to TRBJ2-2; the table's TRBD2 call for D was not verified on the DNA. TRBV1 is reported as a pseudogene. CDR3 length equals 17 residues. As DNA, the CDR3 is TGCACCAGCAGCCAAGACGGGACTAGCGTCACCACCGGGGAGCTGTTTTTT. Its translation is CTSSQDGTSVTTGELFF.

This clonotype came up a few times. This chain connects TRBV6-2 or TRBV6-3 to TRBJ2-1; possible D gene TRBD2, 6 bases. This CDR3 spans 11 amino acids. Looked up from germline, CDR1 is MNHEY and CDR2 is SVGEGT. Trimming took 10 bases from V and 8 from J, leaving 12 bases between them. The CDR3 coding sequence is TGTGCCATGGAGGGAGGCGATGAGCAGTTCTTC. This translates into CAMEGGDEQFF.

V is TRBV18 and J is TRBJ1-5, with D hard to call. V lost 2 bases and J 0 bases, leaving 2 bases between the germline ends. The CDR3 consists of 13 residues. CDR1 is KGHSH and CDR2 is LQKENI in the germline V gene. The CDR3 region is CASSPDSNQPQHF. The CDR3 nucleotides read TGTGCCAGCTCACCAGATAGCAATCAGCCCCAGCATTTT. Full variable domain (missing parts from reference TRBV18 and TRBJ1-5): NAGVMQNPRHLVRRRGQEARLRCSPMKGHSHVYWYRQLPEEGLKFMVYLQKENIIDESGMPKERFSAEFPKEGPSILRIQQVVRGDSAAYFCASSPDSNQPQHFGDGTRLSIL.

V and J are TRBV18 and TRBJ2-7; perhaps TRBD2 as D (6 bases). This CDR3 is 15 amino acids long. The ends were cut back, 8 bases at V and 5 bases at J, with 22 bases in the middle. Germline-derived CDR1 and CDR2 are KGHSH and LQKENI. DNA of the CDR3: TGTGCCAGCAATCCCAGCGGGCAGCCGAGGCACGAGCAGTACTTC. This codes for CASNPSGQPRHEQYF.

In regard to this clonotype: Being one base from a much bigger clone, this may be a read error. The J gene is TRBJ2-7, the V gene TRBV29-1; 14 nucleotides align to TRBD2. CDR1 SQVTM and CDR2 ANQGSEA come from the germline V gene. The CDR3 has 12 amino acids. The CDR3 DNA reads TGCAGTGCGACTAGCGGGAGGGCTGAGCAGTACTTC. Its translation: CSATSGRAEQYF.

This clonotype rates as medium-sized. The rearrangement uses TRBV4-3 and TRBJ2-1, with 9 bases matching TRBD2. Germline V gene lookup returns CDR1 LGHNA and CDR2 YSLEER. J was trimmed by 5 bases and V by 3 bases; bases with no gene match: 5. This CDR3 has 15 amino acids. CDR3 DNA: TGCGCCAGCAGCCACCAGCGGGAGGCAGACAATGAGCAGTTCTTC. It yields the protein CASSHQREADNEQFF.

This clonotype is medium-sized within its sample. The CDR3 here is CASSPGTGGGDQPQHF. The CDR3 bases are TGCGCCAGCAGCCCCGGGACAGGGGGCGGTGATCAGCCCCAGCATTTT. The rearrangement joins TRBV5-1 to TRBJ1-5; 12 nucleotides align to TRBD1. Germline V gene lookup returns CDR1 SGHRS and CDR2 YFSETQ. The V segment lost 4 bases and the J segment 5 bases; nucleotides outside the gene matches: 7. CDR3 length equals 16 residues. Based on the CDR3 plus reference TRBV5-1 and TRBJ1-5, the full variable domain is KAGVTQTPRYLIKTRGQQVTLSCSPISGHRSVSWYQQTPGQGLQFLFEYFSETQRNKGNFPGRFSGRQFSNSRSEMNVSTLELGDSALYLCASSPGTGGGDQPQHFGDGTRLSIL.

This clonotype was seen at least ten times. The V and J genes are TRBV7-9 and TRBJ2-5, with D maybe TRBD1 (6 bases). Looked up from germline, CDR1 is SEHNR and CDR2 is FQNEAQ (reference sequence). The CDR3 length is 13 residues. V shed 5 bases and J shed 5 bases, with 12 bases lying between them. The CDR3 loop is CASSRGGLETQYF. CDR3 DNA: TGTGCCAGCAGCCGAGGGGGTCTGGAGACCCAGTACTTC.

This clonotype was detected only a few times. The chain uses TRBV28 and TRBJ2-2; possibly TRBD2 for D (5 bases). V lost 4 bases, J lost 8 bases, and 14 bases lay in between. This CDR3 contains 14 residues. The germline V gene has CDR1 MDHEN and CDR2 SYDVKM. The CDR3 bases are TGTGCCAGCAGTTCGATAAGCGGCGGAGGGGAGCTGTTTTTT. The encoded protein is CASSSISGGGELFF.

This clonotype qualifies as medium-sized. The chain couples TRBV4-3 to TRBJ2-7, with 8 bases lining up with TRBD2. The junction had 4 bases not matched to a gene; V was cut back by 1 base and J by 5 bases. Germline V gene sequence: CDR1 LGHNA, CDR2 YSLEER. The CDR3 runs to 14 residues. CDR3 in DNA: TGCGCCAGCAGCCAAGGACTAGCGCACCACGAGCAGTACTTC. Translation: CASSQGLAHHEQYF.

The chain is built from TRBV4-2 and TRBJ2-5; D might be TRBD1 (6 bases). Deletions cut 0 bases from V and 1 base from J, with 9 bases between. Germline loops: CDR1 LGHNA, CDR2 YNFKEQ. This CDR3 is 15 amino acids long. CDR3 amino acids: CASSQDRTAQETQYF. Written as DNA, the CDR3 is TGTGCCAGCAGCCAAGATAGGACAGCCCAAGAGACCCAGTACTTC.

This chain uses TRBV4-2 with TRBJ1-1; D is unclear. This CDR3 is 13 amino acids long. V was shortened by 0 bases and J by 12 bases, with 14 bases between the two germline ends. Germline V gene sequence: CDR1 LGHNA, CDR2 YNFKEQ. The CDR3 nucleotides read TGTGCCAGCAGCCAAGATAACGAGGCAGGCACTTTCTTT. It is translated as CASSQDNEAGTFF.

In regard to this clonotype: With a much larger clone just one base away, this may be a read error. This sequence joins TRBV7-9 and TRBJ1-3; 7 bases fit TRBD1. The CDR3 spans 14 residues. Germline CDR1 and CDR2: SEHNR and FQNEAQ (reference sequence). CDR3 in DNA: TGTGCCATCAGCCTCGGGACAGCCGGAAACACCATATATTTT. Its protein product is CAISLGTAGNTIYF.

This clonotype is judged medium-sized. The chain couples TRBV18 to TRBJ2-3, with 7 positions matching TRBD2. The length of the CDR3 is 13 residues. With V trimmed by 4 bases and J by 6 bases, 4 bases remained unmatched. The germline V gene encodes CDR1 KGHSH and CDR2 LQKENI. CDR3 loop: CASSRAGADTQYF. CDR3 bases: TGTGCCAGCTCACGGGCGGGAGCCGATACGCAGTATTTT. Full variable domain (outside the CDR3, taken from reference TRBV18 and TRBJ2-3): NAGVMQNPRHLVRRRGQEARLRCSPMKGHSHVYWYRQLPEEGLKFMVYLQKENIIDESGMPKERFSAEFPKEGPSILRIQQVVRGDSAAYFCASSRAGADTQYFGPGTRLTVL.

This clonotype was recorded many times. This CDR3 is CASSHQFWREGVGELFF. The CDR3 DNA is TGCGCCAGCAGCCACCAATTTTGGCGCGAGGGGGTGGGGGAGCTGTTTTTT. This chain links TRBV4-3 with TRBJ2-2, with D perhaps matching TRBD1 (6 bases). Germline V gene data show CDR1 as LGHNA and CDR2 as YSLEER. Trimming shortened V by 3 bases and J by 8 bases, and 22 bases separated the two germline ends. This CDR3 is 17 amino acids long.

The genes are TRBV4-1 and TRBJ2-3; D ambiguous. The CDR3 is 14 residues long. The ends were cut back, 1 base at V and 0 bases at J, with 5 bases in the middle. Germline loops: CDR1 MGHRA, CDR2 YSYEKL. CDR3 region: CASSQVPSTDTQYF. DNA of the CDR3: TGCGCCAGCAGCCAAGTACCTAGCACAGATACGCAGTATTTT.

This clonotype came up many times. V usage is TRBV4-2 and J usage is TRBJ2-2; unclear D gene. The CDR3 runs 16 residues. V dropped 0 bases and J dropped 0 bases, with 8 bases sitting between them. CDR1 is LGHNA and CDR2 is YNFKEQ in the germline V gene. The DNA for the CDR3 is TGTGCCAGCAGCCAAGAGTCCGATTCGAACACCGGGGAGCTGTTTTTT. It specifies CASSQESDSNTGELFF.

The chain couples TRBV4-3 to TRBJ1-2; TRBD1 agrees at 9 bases. This CDR3 contains 15 residues. Germline values: CDR1 LGHNA, CDR2 YSLEER. V lost 0 bases to trimming and J lost 4 bases; unmatched junction nucleotides: 3. The CDR3 nucleotides are TGCGCCAGCAGCCAAGATGGGGACAGGGCCTATGGCTACACCTTC. Its protein product is CASSQDGDRAYGYTF.

This clonotype is a singleton in its sample. The chain recombines TRBV18 with TRBJ1-1, with no clear D. V lost 8 bases and J 4 bases, leaving 17 bases between the germline ends. The CDR3 totals 14 residues. The germline CDR1 and CDR2 sequences are KGHSH and LQKENI. Here the CDR3 DNA reads TGTGCCAGCCCCTCTTCGGGATCCGGCACTGAAGCTTTCTTT. This sequence encodes CASPSSGSGTEAFF.

This clonotype is labeled medium-sized. The chain carries TRBV20-1 and TRBJ2-7; 7 bases agree with TRBD1. In germline, CDR1 is DFQATT, CDR2 SNEGSKA (reference sequence). V gave up 0 bases and J gave up 3 bases; unmatched junction bases: 8. The CDR3 covers 15 residues. The CDR3 DNA sequence: TGCAGTGCTAGAGATGGGGGACAGCCGTACTACGAGCAGTACTTC. This gives the protein CSARDGGQPYYEQYF.

A note on this clonotype: One base away lies a much larger clone, so this may be a sequencing read error. V gene TRBV9 combines with J gene TRBJ2-7; 12 nucleotides agree with TRBD2. Germline CDR1 reads SGDLS; CDR2 reads YYNGEE. The CDR3 runs to 16 residues. J lost 7 bases, V lost 3 bases, and 11 bases had no gene match. The CDR3, as DNA: TGTGCCAGCAGCGGACGACTAGCGGGAGCGGGTTATGAGCAGTACTTC. Its protein is CASSGRLAGAGYEQYF. The full variable domain, with the rest looked up from reference TRBV9 and TRBJ2-7, is DSGVTQTPKHLITATGQRVTLRCSPRSGDLSVYWYQQSLDQGLQFLIQYYNGEERAKGNILERFSAQQFPDLHSELNLSSLELGDSALYFCASSGRLAGAGYEQYFGPGTRLTVT.

This clonotype is deemed medium-sized (0.01 to 0.1%). The V call is TRBV29-1, the J call TRBJ2-3, with 7 positions matching TRBD1. From germline, CDR1 is SQVTM and CDR2 ANQGSEA. This CDR3 has 13 amino acids. V gave up 6 bases and J gave up 5 bases; unmatched junction bases: 8. CDR3 region: CSVARQGGDTQYF. CDR3 bases: TGCAGCGTGGCGAGACAGGGTGGAGATACGCAGTATTTT.

The chain joins TRBV7-2 to TRBJ1-2, with 8 positions matching TRBD1. Trimming took 3 bases from V and 7 from J; bases not matched to a gene: 4. Per the germline V gene, CDR1 is SGHTA and CDR2 is FQGNSA. The CDR3 spans 13 residues. CDR3 coding DNA: TGTGCCAGCAGCTTTTACAGGGGGAGTGGCTACACCTTC. This encodes CASSFYRGSGYTF.

By share of the sample, this clonotype is medium-sized. The rearrangement joins TRBV4-3 to TRBJ2-3; unclear D gene. The CDR3 runs to 14 residues. From germline, CDR1 is LGHNA and CDR2 YSLEER. Trimming cost V 0 bases and J 4 bases, with 8 bases left between them. CDR3 in amino acids: CASSQEGKSDTQYF. In nucleotides, the CDR3 is TGCGCCAGCAGCCAAGAGGGGAAATCAGATACGCAGTATTTT.

J is TRBJ1-1 and V is TRBV18, with D tentatively TRBD1 (6 bases). V was trimmed by 5 bases and J by 0 bases, leaving 10 bases between them. This CDR3 has 14 residues. Germline V gene lookup returns CDR1 KGHSH and CDR2 LQKENI. The CDR3 loop reads CASSSDRLNTEAFF. The CDR3 nucleotides read TGTGCCAGCTCATCGGACAGATTGAACACTGAAGCTTTCTTT.